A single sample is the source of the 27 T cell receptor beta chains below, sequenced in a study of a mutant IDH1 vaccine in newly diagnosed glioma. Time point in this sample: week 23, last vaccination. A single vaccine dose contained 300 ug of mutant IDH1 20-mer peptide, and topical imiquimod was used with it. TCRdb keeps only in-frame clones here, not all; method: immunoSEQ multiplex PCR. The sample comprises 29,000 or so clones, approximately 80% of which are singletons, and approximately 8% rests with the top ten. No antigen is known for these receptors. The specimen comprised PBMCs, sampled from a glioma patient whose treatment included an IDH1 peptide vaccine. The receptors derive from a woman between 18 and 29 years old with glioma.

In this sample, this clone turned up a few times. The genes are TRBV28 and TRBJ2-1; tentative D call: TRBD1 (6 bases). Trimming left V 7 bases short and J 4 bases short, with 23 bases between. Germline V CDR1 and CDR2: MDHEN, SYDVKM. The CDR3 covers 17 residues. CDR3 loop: CASMSTLGRGGYNEQFF. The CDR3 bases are TGTGCCAGCATGTCCACACTGGGCAGGGGTGGTTACAATGAGCAGTTCTTC.

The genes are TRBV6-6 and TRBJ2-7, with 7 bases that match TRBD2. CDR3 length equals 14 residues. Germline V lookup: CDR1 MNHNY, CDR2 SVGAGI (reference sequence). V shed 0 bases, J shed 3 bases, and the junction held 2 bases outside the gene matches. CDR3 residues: CASSYSGGNYEQYF. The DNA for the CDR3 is TGTGCCAGCAGTTACTCGGGGGGGAACTACGAGCAGTACTTC.

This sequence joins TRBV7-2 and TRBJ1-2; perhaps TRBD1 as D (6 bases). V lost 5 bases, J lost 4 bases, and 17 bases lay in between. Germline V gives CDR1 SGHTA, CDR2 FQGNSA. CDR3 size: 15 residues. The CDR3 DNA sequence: TGTGCCAGCAGCCCCTTAGCAGGGGTTGGCTATGGCTACACCTTC. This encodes CASSPLAGVGYGYTF.

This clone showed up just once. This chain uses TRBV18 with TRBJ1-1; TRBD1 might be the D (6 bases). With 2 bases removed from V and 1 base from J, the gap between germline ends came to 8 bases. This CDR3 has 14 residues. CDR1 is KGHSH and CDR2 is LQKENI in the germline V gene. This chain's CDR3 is CASSPGTQNTEAFF. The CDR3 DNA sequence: TGTGCCAGCTCACCAGGGACACAGAACACTGAAGCTTTCTTT.

The CDR3 sequence: CASRTGGTDTQYF. DNA for the CDR3: TGTGCCAGCAGGACAGGGGGCACAGATACGCAGTATTTT. The chain has TRBV25-1 and TRBJ2-3; the match to TRBD1 covers 8 bases. Germline V lookup: CDR1 MGHDK, CDR2 SYGVNS. The V gene end was trimmed by 6 bases and the J gene end by 1 base; junction bases not matched to a gene: 0. The CDR3 contains 13 residues.

CDR3 in DNA: TGTGCCAGCAGTTTCGGGGAGGGGGCCTACGAGCAGTACTTC. Its protein is CASSFGEGAYEQYF. The V call is TRBV27, the J call TRBJ2-7; a weak D match, TRBD2 (7 bases). In germline, CDR1 is MNHEY, CDR2 SMNVEV (reference sequence). This CDR3 contains 14 residues. V was shortened by 3 bases and J by 2 bases, with 11 bases between the two germline ends.

In DNA, the CDR3 is TGTGCCAGCAGTGAATCGGAGGTAGAGGGAGCTTTCTTT. It translates to CASSESEVEGAFF. This chain connects TRBV6-1 to TRBJ1-1; the D is unclear. The CDR3 is 13 residues long. Germline-derived CDR1 and CDR2 are MNHNS and SASEGT. The V and J ends lost 2 bases and 10 bases respectively, with 14 bases between them.

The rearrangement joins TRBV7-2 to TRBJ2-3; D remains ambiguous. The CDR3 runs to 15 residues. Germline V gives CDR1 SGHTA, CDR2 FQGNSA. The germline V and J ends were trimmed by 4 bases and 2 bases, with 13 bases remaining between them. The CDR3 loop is CASSSELMATDTQYF. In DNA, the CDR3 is TGTGCCAGCAGCTCCGAGTTGATGGCCACAGATACGCAGTATTTT.

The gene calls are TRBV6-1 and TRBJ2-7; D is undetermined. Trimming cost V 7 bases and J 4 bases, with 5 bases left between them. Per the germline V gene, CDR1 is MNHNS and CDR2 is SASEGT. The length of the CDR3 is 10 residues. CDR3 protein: CASNEYEQYF. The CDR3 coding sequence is TGTGCCAGCAATGAGTACGAGCAGTACTTC.

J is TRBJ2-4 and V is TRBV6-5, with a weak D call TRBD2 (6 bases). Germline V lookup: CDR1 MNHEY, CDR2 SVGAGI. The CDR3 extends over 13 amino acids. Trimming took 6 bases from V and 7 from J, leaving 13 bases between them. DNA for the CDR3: TGTGCCAGCAGACTAGCCTCGGACAACATTCAGTACTTC. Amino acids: CASRLASDNIQYF.

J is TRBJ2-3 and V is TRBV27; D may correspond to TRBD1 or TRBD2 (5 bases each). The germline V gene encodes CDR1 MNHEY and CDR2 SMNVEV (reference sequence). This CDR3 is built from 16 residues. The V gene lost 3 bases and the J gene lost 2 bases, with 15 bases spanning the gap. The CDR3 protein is CASSLWGSAFTDTQYF. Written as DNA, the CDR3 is TGTGCCAGCAGTTTGTGGGGGAGTGCCTTCACAGATACGCAGTATTTT.

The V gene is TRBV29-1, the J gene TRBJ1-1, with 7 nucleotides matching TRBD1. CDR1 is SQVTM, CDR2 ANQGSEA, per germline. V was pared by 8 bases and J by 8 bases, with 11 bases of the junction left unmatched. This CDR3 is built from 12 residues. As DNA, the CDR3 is TGCAGCTTCGACTTGACAGGGACAGAAGCTTTCTTT. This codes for CSFDLTGTEAFF.

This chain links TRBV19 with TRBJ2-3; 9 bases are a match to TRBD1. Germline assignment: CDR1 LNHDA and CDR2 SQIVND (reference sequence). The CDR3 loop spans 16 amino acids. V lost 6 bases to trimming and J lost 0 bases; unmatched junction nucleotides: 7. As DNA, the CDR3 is TGTGCCAGTAGCCAGGGGACAGGGACTAGCACAGATACGCAGTATTTT. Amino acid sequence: CASSQGTGTSTDTQYF.

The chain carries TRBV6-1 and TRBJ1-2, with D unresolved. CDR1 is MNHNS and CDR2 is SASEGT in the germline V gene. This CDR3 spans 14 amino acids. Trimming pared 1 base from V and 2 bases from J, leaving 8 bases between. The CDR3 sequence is CASSEGLGNYGYTF. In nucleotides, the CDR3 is TGTGCCAGCAGTGAAGGGCTGGGGAACTATGGCTACACCTTC.

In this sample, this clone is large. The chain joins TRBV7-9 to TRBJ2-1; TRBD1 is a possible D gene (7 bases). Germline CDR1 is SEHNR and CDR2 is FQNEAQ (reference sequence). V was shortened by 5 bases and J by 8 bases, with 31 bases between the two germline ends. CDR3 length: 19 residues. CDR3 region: CASSPGAGQPSTIGDEQFF. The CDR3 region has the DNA TGTGCCAGCAGCCCAGGGGCGGGACAGCCATCCACCATAGGGGATGAGCAGTTCTTC.

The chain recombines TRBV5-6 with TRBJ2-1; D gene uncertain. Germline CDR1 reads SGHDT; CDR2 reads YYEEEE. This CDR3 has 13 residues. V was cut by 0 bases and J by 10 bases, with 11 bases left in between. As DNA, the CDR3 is TGTGCCAGCAGCTTGGCCGGGCCGAGGGAGCAGTTCTTC. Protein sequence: CASSLAGPREQFF. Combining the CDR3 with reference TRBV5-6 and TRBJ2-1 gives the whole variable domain DAGVTQSPTHLIKTRGQQVTLRCSPKSGHDTVSWYQQALGQGPQFIFQYYEEEERQRGNFPDRFSGHQFPNYSSELNVNALLLGDSALYLCASSLAGPREQFFGPGTRLTVL.

CDR3 coding DNA: TGTGCCAGCAGTGTATTGGGAGGGTTAGTTGGGGAGACCCAGTACTTC. Residues: CASSVLGGLVGETQYF. The chain is built from TRBV25-1 and TRBJ2-5, with 7 bases fitting TRBD2. Germline V gene lookup returns CDR1 MGHDK and CDR2 SYGVNS. This CDR3 has 16 residues. V was pared by 4 bases and J by 5 bases, with 13 bases of the junction left unmatched.

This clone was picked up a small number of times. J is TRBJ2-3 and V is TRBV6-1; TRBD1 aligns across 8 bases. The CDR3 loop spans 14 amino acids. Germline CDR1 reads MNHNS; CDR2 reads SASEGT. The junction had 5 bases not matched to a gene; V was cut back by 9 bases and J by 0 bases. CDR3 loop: CASNRGYSTDTQYF. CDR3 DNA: TGTGCCAGTAACAGGGGGTATAGCACAGATACGCAGTATTTT.

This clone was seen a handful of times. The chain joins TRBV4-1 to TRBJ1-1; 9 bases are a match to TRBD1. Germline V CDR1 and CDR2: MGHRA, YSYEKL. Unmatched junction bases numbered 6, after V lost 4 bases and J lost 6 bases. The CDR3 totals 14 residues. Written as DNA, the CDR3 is TGCGCCAGCAGCCGCACAGGGGGCGTCTCTGAAGCTTTCTTT. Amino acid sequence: CASSRTGGVSEAFF.

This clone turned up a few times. As DNA, the CDR3 is TGTGCCAGCAGCCACAGGAGGGGAGGCAATCAGCCCCAGCATTTT. Its translation is CASSHRRGGNQPQHF. The chain employs TRBV7-9 and TRBJ1-5; perhaps TRBD1 as D (5 bases). V was clipped by 5 bases and J by 2 bases, with 13 bases between them. The CDR3 contains 15 residues. CDR1 and CDR2 (germline): SEHNR, FQNEAQ (reference sequence).

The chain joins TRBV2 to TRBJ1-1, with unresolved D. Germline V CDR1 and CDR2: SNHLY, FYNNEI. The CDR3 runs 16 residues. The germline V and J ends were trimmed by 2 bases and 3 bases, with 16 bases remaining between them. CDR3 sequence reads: CASSEWQAGTDTEAFF. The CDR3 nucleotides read TGTGCCAGCAGTGAATGGCAGGCCGGTACGGACACTGAAGCTTTCTTT.

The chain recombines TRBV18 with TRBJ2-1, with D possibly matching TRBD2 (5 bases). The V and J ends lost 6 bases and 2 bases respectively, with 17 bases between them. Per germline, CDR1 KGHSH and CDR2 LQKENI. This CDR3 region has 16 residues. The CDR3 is CASSPSGPGTYNEQFF. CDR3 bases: TGTGCCAGCTCCCCCTCCGGGCCGGGAACCTACAATGAGCAGTTCTTC. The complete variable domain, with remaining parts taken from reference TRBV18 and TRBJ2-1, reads NAGVMQNPRHLVRRRGQEARLRCSPMKGHSHVYWYRQLPEEGLKFMVYLQKENIIDESGMPKERFSAEFPKEGPSILRIQQVVRGDSAAYFCASSPSGPGTYNEQFFGPGTRLTVL.

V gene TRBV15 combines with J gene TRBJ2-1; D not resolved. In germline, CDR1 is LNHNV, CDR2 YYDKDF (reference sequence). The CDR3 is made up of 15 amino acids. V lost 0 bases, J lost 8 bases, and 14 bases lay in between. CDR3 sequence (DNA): TGTGCCACCAGCAGAGATGGGTTGGGGTCCTATGAGCAGTTCTTC. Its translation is CATSRDGLGSYEQFF.

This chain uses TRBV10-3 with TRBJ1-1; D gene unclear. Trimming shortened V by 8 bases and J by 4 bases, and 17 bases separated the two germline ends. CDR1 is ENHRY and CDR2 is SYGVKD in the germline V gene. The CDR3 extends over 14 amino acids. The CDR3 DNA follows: TGTGCCATCGGAGGATCATTCCAGGCCACTGAAGCTTTCTTT. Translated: CAIGGSFQATEAFF.

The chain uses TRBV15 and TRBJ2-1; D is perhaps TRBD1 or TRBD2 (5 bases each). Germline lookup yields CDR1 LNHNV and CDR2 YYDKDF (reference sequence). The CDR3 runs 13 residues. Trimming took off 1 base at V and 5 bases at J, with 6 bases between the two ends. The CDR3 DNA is TGTGCCACCAGCAGAGGGGGGAACAATGAGCAGTTCTTC. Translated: CATSRGGNNEQFF.

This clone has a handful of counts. The CDR3 loop reads CSAEPGETQYF. The CDR3 nucleotides are TGCAGCGCCGAACCCGGGGAGACCCAGTACTTC. The rearrangement uses TRBV29-1 and TRBJ2-5; D remains unclear. The length of the CDR3 is 11 residues. CDR1 is SQVTM and CDR2 is ANQGSEA in the germline V gene. Trimming took 7 bases from V and 5 from J, leaving 11 bases between them.

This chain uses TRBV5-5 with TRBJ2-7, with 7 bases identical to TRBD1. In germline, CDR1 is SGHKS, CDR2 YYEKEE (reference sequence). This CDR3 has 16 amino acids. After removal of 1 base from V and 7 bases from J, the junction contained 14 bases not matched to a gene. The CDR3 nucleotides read TGTGCCAGCAGCTTGATCACAGGGGACCCTTCGCGTGAGCAGTACTTC. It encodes CASSLITGDPSREQYF.